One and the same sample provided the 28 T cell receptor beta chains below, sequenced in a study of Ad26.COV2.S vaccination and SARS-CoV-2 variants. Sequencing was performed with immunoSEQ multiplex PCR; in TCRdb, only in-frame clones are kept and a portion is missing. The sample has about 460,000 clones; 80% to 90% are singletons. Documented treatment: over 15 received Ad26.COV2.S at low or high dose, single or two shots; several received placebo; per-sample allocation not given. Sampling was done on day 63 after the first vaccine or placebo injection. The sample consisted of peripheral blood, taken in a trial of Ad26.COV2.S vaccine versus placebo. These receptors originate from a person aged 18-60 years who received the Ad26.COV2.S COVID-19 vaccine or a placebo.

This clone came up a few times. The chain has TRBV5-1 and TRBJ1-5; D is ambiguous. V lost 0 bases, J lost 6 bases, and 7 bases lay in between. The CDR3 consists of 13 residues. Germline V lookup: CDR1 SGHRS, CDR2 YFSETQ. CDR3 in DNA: TGCGCCAGCAGCTTGGGGACCGGTCAGCCCCAGCATTTT. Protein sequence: CASSLGTGQPQHF. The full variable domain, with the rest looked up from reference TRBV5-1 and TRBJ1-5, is KAGVTQTPRYLIKTRGQQVTLSCSPISGHRSVSWYQQTPGQGLQFLFEYFSETQRNKGNFPGRFSGRQFSNSRSEMNVSTLELGDSALYLCASSLGTGQPQHFGDGTRLSIL.

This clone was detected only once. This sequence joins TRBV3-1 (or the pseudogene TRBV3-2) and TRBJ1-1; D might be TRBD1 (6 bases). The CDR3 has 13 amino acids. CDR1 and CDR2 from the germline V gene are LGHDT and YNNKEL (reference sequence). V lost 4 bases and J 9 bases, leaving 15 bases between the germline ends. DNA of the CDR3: TGTGCCAGCAGCCCTTCAAGAGGGACAAAAGCTTTCTTT. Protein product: CASSPSRGTKAFF.

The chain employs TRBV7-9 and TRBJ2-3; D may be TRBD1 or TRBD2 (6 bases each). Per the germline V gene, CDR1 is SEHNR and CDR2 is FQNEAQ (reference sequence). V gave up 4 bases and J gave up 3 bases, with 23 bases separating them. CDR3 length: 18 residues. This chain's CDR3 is CASSSPRVRGAGTDTQYF. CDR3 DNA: TGTGCCAGCAGCTCCCCACGGGTTAGGGGGGCGGGGACAGATACGCAGTATTTT.

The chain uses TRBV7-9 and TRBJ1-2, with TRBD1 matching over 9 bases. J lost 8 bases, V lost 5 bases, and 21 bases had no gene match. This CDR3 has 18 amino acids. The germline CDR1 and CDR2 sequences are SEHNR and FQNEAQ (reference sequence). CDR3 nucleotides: TGTGCCAGCAGCCTGACCCCGGGACAGGGACTCAAAGGTCACGGCTACACCTTC. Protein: CASSLTPGQGLKGHGYTF.

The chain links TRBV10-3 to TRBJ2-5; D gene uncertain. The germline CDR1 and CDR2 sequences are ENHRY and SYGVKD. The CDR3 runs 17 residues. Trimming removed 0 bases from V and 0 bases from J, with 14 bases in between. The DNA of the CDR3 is TGTGCCATCAGTGAGTCGAGAGCCGGTGGGAACCAAGAGACCCAGTACTTC. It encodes CAISESRAGGNQETQYF.

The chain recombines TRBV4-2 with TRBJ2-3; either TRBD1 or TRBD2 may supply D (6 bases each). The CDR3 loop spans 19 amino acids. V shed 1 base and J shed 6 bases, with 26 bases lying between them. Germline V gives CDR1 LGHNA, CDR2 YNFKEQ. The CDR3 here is CASSQGAWGRRGENDTQYF. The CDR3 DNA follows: TGTGCCAGCAGCCAAGGGGCTTGGGGGCGGAGGGGGGAAAACGATACGCAGTATTTT.

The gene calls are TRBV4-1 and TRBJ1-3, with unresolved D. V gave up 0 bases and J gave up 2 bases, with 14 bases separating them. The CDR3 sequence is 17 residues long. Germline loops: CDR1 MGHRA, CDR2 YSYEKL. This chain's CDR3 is CASSQENEVVTGNTIYF. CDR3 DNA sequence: TGCGCCAGCAGCCAAGAAAATGAAGTGGTAACTGGAAACACCATATATTTT.

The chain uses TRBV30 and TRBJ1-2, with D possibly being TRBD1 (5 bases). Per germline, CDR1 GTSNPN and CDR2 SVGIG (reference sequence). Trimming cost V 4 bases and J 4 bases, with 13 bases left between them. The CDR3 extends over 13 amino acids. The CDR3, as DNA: TGTGCCTGGAATCTTCAGGGAAGCTATGGCTACACCTTC. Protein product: CAWNLQGSYGYTF. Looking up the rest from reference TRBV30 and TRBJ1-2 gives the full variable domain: SQTIHQWPATLVQPVGSPLSLECTVEGTSNPNLYWYRQAAGRGLQLLFYSVGIGQISSEVPQNLSASRPQDRQFILSSKKLLLSDSGFYLCAWNLQGSYGYTFGSGTRLTVV.

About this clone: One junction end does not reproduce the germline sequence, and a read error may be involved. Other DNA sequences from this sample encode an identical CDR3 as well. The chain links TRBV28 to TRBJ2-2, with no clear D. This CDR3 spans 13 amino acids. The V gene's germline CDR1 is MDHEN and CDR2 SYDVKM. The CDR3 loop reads CASRLSNTGELFF. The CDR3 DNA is TGTGCCAGCCGTTTATCGAACACCGGGGAGCTGTTTTTT.

Here the CDR3 DNA reads TGTGCCAGTAGTATTCAGGCGGACAGGGGCACTGGCTACACCTTC. Translating it yields CASSIQADRGTGYTF. V usage is TRBV19 and J usage is TRBJ1-2; 9 bases agree with TRBD1. Germline-derived CDR1 and CDR2 are LNHDA and SQIVND (reference sequence). The CDR3 extends over 15 amino acids. V lost 3 bases, J lost 7 bases, and 9 bases stayed unmatched.

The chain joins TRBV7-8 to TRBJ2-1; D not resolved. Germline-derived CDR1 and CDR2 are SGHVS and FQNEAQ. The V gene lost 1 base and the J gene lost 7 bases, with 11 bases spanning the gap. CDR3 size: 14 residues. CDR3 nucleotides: TGTGCCAGCAGCTTAGTCTGGGCTGTTAATGAGCAGTTCTTC. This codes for CASSLVWAVNEQFF. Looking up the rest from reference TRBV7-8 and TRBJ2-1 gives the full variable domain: GAGVSQSPRYKVAKRGQDVALRCDPISGHVSLFWYQQALGQGPEFLTYFQNEAQLDKSGLPSDRFFAERPEGSVSTLKIQRTQQEDSAVYLCASSLVWAVNEQFFGPGTRLTVL.

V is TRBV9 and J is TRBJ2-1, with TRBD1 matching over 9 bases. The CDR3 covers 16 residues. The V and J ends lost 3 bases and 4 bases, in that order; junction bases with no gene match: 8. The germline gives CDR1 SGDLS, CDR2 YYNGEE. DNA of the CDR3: TGTGCCAGCAGCGCCCCCGGACAGGGGCCTTACAATGAGCAGTTCTTC. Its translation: CASSAPGQGPYNEQFF. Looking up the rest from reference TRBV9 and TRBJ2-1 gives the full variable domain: DSGVTQTPKHLITATGQRVTLRCSPRSGDLSVYWYQQSLDQGLQFLIQYYNGEERAKGNILERFSAQQFPDLHSELNLSSLELGDSALYFCASSAPGQGPYNEQFFGPGTRLTVL.

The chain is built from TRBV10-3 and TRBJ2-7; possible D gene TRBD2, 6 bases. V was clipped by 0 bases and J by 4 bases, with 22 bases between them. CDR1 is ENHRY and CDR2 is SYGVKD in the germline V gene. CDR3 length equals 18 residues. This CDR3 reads CAISESEGRMWARYEQYF. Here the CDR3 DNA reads TGTGCCATCAGTGAGTCGGAAGGGAGGATGTGGGCGAGGTACGAGCAGTACTTC.

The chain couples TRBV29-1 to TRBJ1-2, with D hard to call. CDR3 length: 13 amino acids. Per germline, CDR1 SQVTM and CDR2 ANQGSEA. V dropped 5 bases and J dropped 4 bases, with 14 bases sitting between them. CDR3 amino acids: CSVFPPPGYGYTF. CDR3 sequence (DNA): TGCAGCGTTTTTCCCCCACCGGGCTATGGCTACACCTTC.

The CDR3 DNA sequence: TGTGCCAGCAGCTTAGACATTTCCTACGAGCAGTACTTC. This sequence encodes CASSLDISYEQYF. This chain links TRBV5-5 with TRBJ2-7; D not resolved. The CDR3 has 13 residues. Per germline, CDR1 SGHKS and CDR2 YYEKEE (reference sequence). V was pared by 2 bases and J by 1 base, with 7 bases between.

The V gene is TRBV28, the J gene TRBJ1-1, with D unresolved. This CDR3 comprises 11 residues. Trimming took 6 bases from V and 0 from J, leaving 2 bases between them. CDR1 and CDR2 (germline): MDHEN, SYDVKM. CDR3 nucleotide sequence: TGTGCCAGCAGGTTGAACACTGAAGCTTTCTTT. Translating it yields CASRLNTEAFF.

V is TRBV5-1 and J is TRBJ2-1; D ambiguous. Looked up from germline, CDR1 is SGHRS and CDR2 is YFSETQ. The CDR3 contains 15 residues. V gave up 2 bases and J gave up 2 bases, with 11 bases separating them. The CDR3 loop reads CASSLFAPTYNEQFF. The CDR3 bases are TGCGCCAGCAGCTTATTTGCTCCGACCTACAATGAGCAGTTCTTC.

CDR3 protein: CASSLETGNNQPQHF. The CDR3 coding sequence is TGTGCCAGCAGTTTAGAGACAGGGAACAATCAGCCCCAGCATTTT. The gene calls are TRBV28 and TRBJ1-5, with 7 bases identical to TRBD1. The V gene end was trimmed by 2 bases and the J gene end by 3 bases; junction bases not matched to a gene: 4. Germline CDR1 and CDR2: MDHEN and SYDVKM. This CDR3 spans 15 amino acids. The full variable domain, in which reference TRBV28 and TRBJ1-5 provide the parts outside the CDR3, is DVKVTQSSRYLVKRTGEKVFLECVQDMDHENMFWYRQDPGLGLRLIYFSYDVKMKEKGDIPEGYSVSREKKERFSLILESASTNQTSMYLCASSLETGNNQPQHFGDGTRLSIL.

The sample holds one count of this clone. CDR3 nucleotides: TGTGCCAGTAGTATCTCCGAGGCCGGGGCCTACGAGCAGTACTTC. Translating it yields CASSISEAGAYEQYF. The genes are TRBV19 and TRBJ2-7; a weak D match, TRBD2 (5 bases). The V gene's germline CDR1 is LNHDA and CDR2 SQIVND (reference sequence). This CDR3 comprises 15 residues. Deletions cut 3 bases from V and 2 bases from J, with 14 bases between.

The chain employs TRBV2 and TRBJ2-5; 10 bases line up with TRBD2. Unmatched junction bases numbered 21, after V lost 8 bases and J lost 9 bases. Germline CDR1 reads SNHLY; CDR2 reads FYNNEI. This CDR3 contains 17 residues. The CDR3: CASGIFSGGGPDRAQYF. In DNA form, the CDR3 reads TGTGCCAGCGGTATATTCAGCGGGGGGGGTCCTGATCGGGCCCAGTACTTC.

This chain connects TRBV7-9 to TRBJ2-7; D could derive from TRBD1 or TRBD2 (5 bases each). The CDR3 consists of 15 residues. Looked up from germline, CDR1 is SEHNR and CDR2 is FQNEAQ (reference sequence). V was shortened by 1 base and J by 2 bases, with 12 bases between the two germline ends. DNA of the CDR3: TGTGCCAGCAGCTTAGGAGGGGTGGGAGCCTACGAGCAGTACTTC. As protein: CASSLGGVGAYEQYF.

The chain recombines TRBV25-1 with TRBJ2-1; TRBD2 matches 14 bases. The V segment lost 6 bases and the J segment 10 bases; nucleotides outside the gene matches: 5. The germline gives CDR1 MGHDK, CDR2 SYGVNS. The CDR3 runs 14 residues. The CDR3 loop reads CASRRLAGGGEQFF. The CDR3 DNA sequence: TGTGCCAGCAGGAGACTAGCGGGAGGGGGCGAGCAGTTCTTC.

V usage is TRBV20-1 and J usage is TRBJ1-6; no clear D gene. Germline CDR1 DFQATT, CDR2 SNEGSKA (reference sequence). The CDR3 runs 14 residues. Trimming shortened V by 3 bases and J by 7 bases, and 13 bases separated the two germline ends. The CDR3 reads CSASRSGVNSPLHF. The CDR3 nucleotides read TGCAGTGCTAGTAGGTCGGGAGTAAATTCACCCCTCCACTTT.

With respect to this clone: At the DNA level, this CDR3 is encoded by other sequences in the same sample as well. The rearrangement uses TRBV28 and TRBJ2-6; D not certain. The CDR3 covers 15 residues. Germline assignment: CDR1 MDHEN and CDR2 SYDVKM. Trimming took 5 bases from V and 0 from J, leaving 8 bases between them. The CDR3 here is CASSPHTSGANVLTF. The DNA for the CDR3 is TGTGCCAGCAGTCCCCACACCTCTGGGGCCAACGTCCTGACTTTC. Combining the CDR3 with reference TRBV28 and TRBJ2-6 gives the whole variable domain DVKVTQSSRYLVKRTGEKVFLECVQDMDHENMFWYRQDPGLGLRLIYFSYDVKMKEKGDIPEGYSVSREKKERFSLILESASTNQTSMYLCASSPHTSGANVLTFGAGSRLTVL.

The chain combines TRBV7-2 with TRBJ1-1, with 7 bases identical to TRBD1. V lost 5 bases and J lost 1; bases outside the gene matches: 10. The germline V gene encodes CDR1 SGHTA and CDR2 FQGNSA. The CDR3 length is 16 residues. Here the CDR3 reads CASSLGITGANTEAFF. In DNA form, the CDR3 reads TGTGCCAGCAGCCTGGGCATAACAGGGGCGAACACTGAAGCTTTCTTT.

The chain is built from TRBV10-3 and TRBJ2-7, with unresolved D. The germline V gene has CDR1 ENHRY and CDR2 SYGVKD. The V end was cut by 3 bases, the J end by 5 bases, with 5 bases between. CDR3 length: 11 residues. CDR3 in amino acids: CAISERNEQYF. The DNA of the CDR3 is TGTGCCATCAGTGAAAGAAACGAGCAGTACTTC.

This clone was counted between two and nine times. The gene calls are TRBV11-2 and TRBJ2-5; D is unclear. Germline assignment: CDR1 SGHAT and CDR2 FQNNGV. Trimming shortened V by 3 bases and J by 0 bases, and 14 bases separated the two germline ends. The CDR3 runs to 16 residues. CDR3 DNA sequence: TGTGCCAGCAGCTTTAGTCCAACAACGTACCAAGAGACCCAGTACTTC. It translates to CASSFSPTTYQETQYF.

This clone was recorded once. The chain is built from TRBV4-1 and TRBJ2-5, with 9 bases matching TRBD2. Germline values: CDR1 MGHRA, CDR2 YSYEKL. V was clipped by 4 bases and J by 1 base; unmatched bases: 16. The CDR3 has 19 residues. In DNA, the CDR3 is TGCGCCAGCAGCCTCCGAGGGGAACTAGCGGGCGACCGCCAAGAGACCCAGTACTTC. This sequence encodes CASSLRGELAGDRQETQYF.